The clone carrying this T cell receptor beta chain has only a few counts. The antigen remains undetermined. CDR3 length: 16 residues. Germline V gene lookup returns CDR1 SEHNR and CDR2 FQNEAQ (reference sequence). Trimming took off 5 bases at V and 1 base at J, with 14 bases between the two ends. This sample is part of a study of T cell repertoires in cytomegalovirus infection. Turning to the study itself: CMV epitopes in the study were HLA-C-restricted (recently identified) and HLA-B-restricted (well studied). Public TCR beta signatures were indicative of both CMV infection and a matching HLA type.

TCRdb re-derived calls from the reads in MiXCR, one entry per CDR3 protein. The table records 640,000 or so distinct CDR3 sequences, roughly a third of them present only once. Study-wide results and limits: Totalled public TCR beta family frequency picked out people who carried CMV plus the relevant HLA.

Sequencing was performed on cultured PBMCs, taken from culture after CMV antigen stimulation. The TCR was taken from a human donor in good health (CMV status not recorded). Some clones in this sample may be carry-over from other donors' samples. V is TRBV7-9 and J is TRBJ2-2; maybe TRBD1 (6 bases). CDR3 coding DNA: TGTGCCAGCAGCCCCCGACAGGTCGTGAACACCGGGGAGCTGTTTTTT. Its protein is CASSPRQVVNTGELFF.